These 21 T cell receptor beta chains came from one sample sequenced in a study of T cell repertoires in cytomegalovirus infection (dated by TCRdb to about 2019). The treatment or condition label, as the study defines it: in vitro stimulation with specific CMV peptide epitopes to enrich CMV-specific T cells. Antigen specificity for these receptors is unknown. The sequencing machine was an Illumina HiSeq 1500. Clones were called with MiXCR by TCRdb after fastp trimmed the public reads at Q25, and only in-frame beta chains were retained. Rows merge per CDR3 protein into single entries with the most common DNA and genes. This sample has 900,000 to 950,000 distinct CDR3 sequences in its table, and 31% of those were observed once. The leading ten clones occupy 13% of the sample. Sequences were derived from cultured CD8+ T cells from PBMCs, sampled from culture after CMV antigen stimulation. Receptors originate from a human donor in good health (CMV status not recorded). Some clones in this sample may be carry-over from other donors' samples.

There are a few counts of this clonotype. The chain couples TRBV28 to TRBJ2-7; possibly TRBD1 for D (6 bases). The CDR3 is 13 amino acids. Trimming left V 5 bases short and J 4 bases short, with 12 bases between. The V gene's germline CDR1 is MDHEN and CDR2 SYDVKM. The CDR3 protein is CASSPVGAYEQYV. As DNA, the CDR3 is TGTGCCAGCAGTCCCGTGGGGGCGTACGAGCAGTACGTC.

The chain couples TRBV9 to TRBJ1-3; D remains unclear. The CDR3 runs to 14 residues. V was trimmed by 4 bases and J by 0 bases, leaving 8 bases between them. Germline V lookup: CDR1 SGDLS, CDR2 YYNGEE. This chain's CDR3 is CASSPLTSGNTIYF. The DNA for the CDR3 is TGTGCCAGCAGCCCCCTGACCTCTGGAAACACCATATATTTT.

This chain connects TRBV20-1 to TRBJ2-3, with 8 bases that match TRBD2. The CDR3 extends over 13 amino acids. The V and J ends lost 3 bases and 8 bases, in that order; junction bases with no gene match: 7. CDR1 and CDR2 from the germline V gene are DFQATT and SNEGSKA (reference sequence). The CDR3 DNA is TGCAGTGCTAGGAAGAATCTAGCGGGTACGCAGTATTTT. This codes for CSARKNLAGTQYF.

This clonotype appeared many times. CDR3: CSARSAGSRYNEQFF. The CDR3 DNA reads TGCAGTGCTAGATCAGCGGGTTCCAGATACAATGAGCAGTTCTTC. This sequence joins TRBV20-1 and TRBJ2-1; D possibly corresponds to TRBD2 (6 bases). Per the germline V gene, CDR1 is DFQATT and CDR2 is SNEGSKA (reference sequence). The V end lost 2 bases, the J end lost 4 bases, and 15 bases lay between the germline ends. The CDR3 consists of 15 residues.

This clonotype was counted at least ten times. J is TRBJ1-5 and V is TRBV12-3 or TRBV12-4; maybe TRBD1 (5 bases). Between the trimmed V and J ends, which lost 5 bases and 5 bases, there was a span of 13 bases. The CDR3 loop spans 14 amino acids. In DNA form, the CDR3 reads TGTGCCAGCAGTCCTCAGGGTTTGGATCAGCCCCAGCATTTT. This gives the protein CASSPQGLDQPQHF.

This clonotype was observed a handful of times. The V gene is TRBV6-1, the J gene TRBJ2-5; 7 nucleotides line up with TRBD2. The CDR3 loop spans 16 amino acids. Germline V lookup: CDR1 MNHNS, CDR2 SASEGT. J was trimmed by 2 bases and V by 6 bases; bases with no gene match: 12. The CDR3 loop reads CASRFLGWRGQETQYF. The CDR3 DNA reads TGTGCCAGCAGATTCCTGGGGTGGCGGGGGCAAGAGACCCAGTACTTC.

This clonotype has only one observation. The chain employs TRBV9 and TRBJ1-2; D gene unclear. V was pared by 3 bases and J by 8 bases, with 14 bases between. The CDR3 spans 13 residues. Germline loops: CDR1 SGDLS, CDR2 YYNGEE. Written as DNA, the CDR3 is TGTGCCAGCAGCGCGCAACCCCCTCAGGGCTACACCTTC. Its protein product is CASSAQPPQGYTF.

This clonotype was picked up many times. This sequence joins TRBV7-6 and TRBJ2-1; D may correspond to TRBD1 or TRBD2 (6 bases each). Germline V gene lookup returns CDR1 SGHVS and CDR2 FNYEAQ. The CDR3 extends over 15 amino acids. Trimming stripped 1 base from V and 5 bases from J, with 12 bases between. CDR3 residues: CASSLGWGADNEQFF. CDR3 sequence (DNA): TGTGCCAGCAGCTTAGGGTGGGGGGCAGACAATGAGCAGTTCTTC.

This clonotype has a handful of counts. The chain links TRBV27 to TRBJ2-3; maybe TRBD2 (5 bases). The V end was cut by 2 bases, the J end by 11 bases, with 8 bases between. The CDR3 covers 11 residues. The V gene's germline CDR1 is MNHEY and CDR2 SMNVEV (reference sequence). CDR3 loop: CASSLGEKQYF. For the CDR3, the DNA is TGTGCCAGCAGTTTAGGGGAGAAGCAGTATTTT.

Ten or more counts support this clonotype. This chain joins TRBV27 and TRBJ1-6, with D tentatively TRBD1 (5 bases). This CDR3 has 14 residues. From germline, CDR1 is MNHEY and CDR2 SMNVEV (reference sequence). Trimming took off 6 bases at V and 3 bases at J, with 9 bases between the two ends. The DNA of the CDR3 is TGTGCCAGCAGCTACGGGGGCTATAATTCACCCCTCCACTTT. Encoded protein: CASSYGGYNSPLHF.

The genes are TRBV7-3 and TRBJ1-2, with 8 bases aligning to TRBD1. This CDR3 region has 12 residues. V shed 8 bases, J shed 8 bases, and the junction held 7 bases outside the gene matches. Germline CDR1 is SGHTA and CDR2 is FQGTGA. CDR3 residues: CASGKDREGYTF. The CDR3 DNA is TGTGCCAGCGGGAAGGACAGGGAAGGCTACACCTTC. Variable domain in full (rest from reference TRBV7-3 and TRBJ1-2): GAGVSQTPSNKVTEKGKYVELRCDPISGHTALYWYRQSLGQGPEFLIYFQGTGAADDSGLPNDRFFAVRPEGSVSTLKIQRTERGDSAVYLCASGKDREGYTFGSGTRLTVV.

The chain joins TRBV12-3 or TRBV12-4 to TRBJ2-6; no firm D call. The CDR3 loop spans 16 amino acids. V was clipped by 5 bases and J by 0 bases, with 11 bases between them. CDR3 coding DNA: TGTGCCAGCAGTCCCTACATTCTCTCTGGGGCCAACGTCCTGACTTTC. As protein: CASSPYILSGANVLTF.

This clonotype was observed a handful of times. This chain links TRBV12-3 or TRBV12-4 with TRBJ2-7, with D unclear. There are 13 residues in the CDR3. The germline V and J ends were trimmed by 5 bases and 5 bases, with 13 bases remaining between them. The CDR3: CASSPPNMNEQYV. The CDR3 DNA follows: TGTGCCAGCAGTCCCCCAAACATGAACGAGCAGTACGTC.

The chain links TRBV7-4 to TRBJ2-7; weak D call: TRBD1 (6 bases). This CDR3 is built from 14 residues. V was clipped by 2 bases and J by 7 bases, with 15 bases between them. Germline V gene sequence: CDR1 SGHVT, CDR2 SQSDAQ. CDR3 in DNA: TGTGCCAGCAGCTTAATGGGGGCGGACGGAGAGCAGTACTTC. Protein: CASSLMGADGEQYF.

In its sample, this clonotype was seen a few times. CDR3 nucleotides: TGCGCCAGCAGCCAAGGACAGGCCCCTGACAATGAGCAGTTCTTC. This codes for CASSQGQAPDNEQFF. V is TRBV4-3 and J is TRBJ2-1, with D possibly matching TRBD1 (6 bases). Germline lookup yields CDR1 LGHNA and CDR2 YSLEER. V was pared by 1 base and J by 5 bases, with 12 bases between. The CDR3 is 15 amino acids.

The V gene is TRBV27, the J gene TRBJ2-3; 8 nucleotides agree with TRBD1. Germline loops: CDR1 MNHEY, CDR2 SMNVEV (reference sequence). Germline trimming cut 6 bases from V and 1 base from J; bases unmatched to any gene: 9. The CDR3 loop spans 16 amino acids. CDR3 coding DNA: TGTGCCAGCAGCCCAAGGACAGGGCCGGGCACAGATACGCAGTATTTT. It translates to CASSPRTGPGTDTQYF.

The genes are TRBV11-3 and TRBJ2-2; possibly TRBD2 for D (5 bases). The V end lost 4 bases, the J end lost 1 base, and 7 bases lay between the germline ends. The CDR3 is 14 residues long. The germline V gene has CDR1 SGHNT and CDR2 YENEEA. The CDR3 region is CASSSRVNTGELFF. The CDR3 region has the DNA TGTGCCAGCAGCTCGAGGGTGAACACCGGGGAGCTGTTTTTT.

The CDR3 region has the DNA TGTGCCATCAGTGTTTATGGCCCCACAGATACGCAGTATTTT. Protein sequence: CAISVYGPTDTQYF. The V call is TRBV10-3, the J call TRBJ2-3; D is uncertain. Trimming removed 4 bases from V and 2 bases from J, with 10 bases in between. The CDR3 covers 14 residues. CDR1 is ENHRY, CDR2 SYGVKD, per germline.

There are a few counts of this clonotype. The V call is TRBV6-2 or TRBV6-3, the J call TRBJ1-6, with D possibly being TRBD1 (6 bases). CDR3 size: 15 residues. V lost 5 bases and J 10 bases, leaving 18 bases between the germline ends. Germline CDR1 reads MNHEY; CDR2 reads SVGEGT. CDR3 sequence: CASSPPPGHRSPLHF. As DNA, the CDR3 is TGTGCCAGCAGTCCTCCCCCGGGACACCGCTCACCCCTCCACTTT.

This clonotype has at least ten counts. The chain couples TRBV28 to TRBJ2-3; TRBD1 matches 7 bases. Trimming cost V 2 bases and J 2 bases; bases outside gene matches: 7. The germline V gene encodes CDR1 MDHEN and CDR2 SYDVKM. This CDR3 is built from 16 residues. The CDR3 bases are TGTGCCAGCAGTTTACTCTACAGGGGTCCCACAGATACGCAGTATTTT. It codes for CASSLLYRGPTDTQYF.

This chain joins TRBV6-6 and TRBJ2-7; possible D gene TRBD2, 7 bases. The CDR3 spans 15 residues. Trimming took 7 bases from V and 7 from J, leaving 23 bases between them. Per germline, CDR1 MNHNY and CDR2 SVGAGI (reference sequence). The CDR3 protein is CASTPKWGGQREQYV. The CDR3 DNA reads TGTGCCAGCACCCCTAAGTGGGGGGGCCAGAGGGAGCAGTACGTC.